This TCR beta chain was observed in a study of early T cells in non-severe SARS-CoV-2 infection. In the study overall: The chains were unpaired, and the sequenced material was bulk RNA from unsorted whole blood.

The CDR3 extends over 15 amino acids. CDR1 and CDR2 (germline): MNHNY, SVGAGI (reference sequence). Trimming pared 6 bases from V and 3 bases from J, leaving 14 bases between. This clonotype was seen a handful of times. Attachment of unique molecular identifiers to individual cDNA molecules was performed. TCRdb recomputed calls from the 5' RACE reads with MiXCR, one row per CDR3 protein. The sample has about 68,000 distinct CDR3 sequences; 10% to 15% are singletons. J is TRBJ2-2 and V is TRBV6-6; D gene ambiguous. The sample taken for sequencing was whole blood. The clonotype originates from an adult who was a healthcare worker with PCR-confirmed SARS-CoV-2 infection or an uninfected control (not recorded which). The CDR3 sequence: CASSLQRMDTGELFF. The CDR3 DNA follows: TGTGCCAGCAGCCTCCAACGTATGGACACCGGGGAGCTGTTTTTT.